This entry lists 16 T cell receptor beta chains sequenced from one sample in a study of OX40 agonist ivuxolimab in advanced cancers. Method: immunoSEQ multiplex PCR; TCRdb's copy keeps in-frame clones and lacks some. The repertoire holds 50,000 to 75,000 clones, with about 90% as singletons. Source: CD4+ or CD8+ T cells sorted from blood, taken in a trial of the OX40 agonist ivuxolimab. The receptors were sampled from an adult with an advanced solid tumor such as melanoma, head and neck, liver or kidney cancer.

This sequence joins TRBV5-1 and TRBJ1-2; D is undetermined. Germline assignment: CDR1 SGHRS and CDR2 YFSETQ. The CDR3 covers 13 residues. The V and J ends lost 7 bases and 2 bases respectively, with 12 bases between them. The CDR3: CASASDGNYGYTF. CDR3 DNA sequence: TGCGCCAGCGCCTCGGATGGAAACTATGGCTACACCTTC.

The chain couples TRBV11-3 to TRBJ1-1, with D unresolved. Per germline, CDR1 SGHNT and CDR2 YENEEA. The V and J ends lost 0 bases and 7 bases respectively, with 9 bases between them. The CDR3 runs 13 residues. The CDR3 DNA follows: TGTGCCAGCAGCTTAGATGGTGGCGGTGAAGCTTTCTTT. Residues: CASSLDGGGEAFF.

This clone was seen only once. The chain combines TRBV28 with TRBJ1-2; D uncertain. Germline CDR1 is MDHEN and CDR2 is SYDVKM. Trimming shortened V by 8 bases and J by 7 bases, and 17 bases separated the two germline ends. This CDR3 spans 13 amino acids. The CDR3 reads CASGSGRESGYTF. Written as DNA, the CDR3 is TGTGCCAGCGGCTCCGGGAGGGAGTCTGGCTACACCTTC.

The V and J genes are TRBV7-9 and TRBJ2-4, with D perhaps matching TRBD1 (5 bases). The germline V gene has CDR1 SEHNR and CDR2 FQNEAQ (reference sequence). The CDR3 runs to 14 residues. The V gene lost 6 bases and the J gene lost 7 bases, with 16 bases spanning the gap. In DNA, the CDR3 is TGTGCCAGCAGAGAAAAGACAGAATTGAACATTCAGTACTTC. It specifies CASREKTELNIQYF.

The gene calls are TRBV4-3 and TRBJ1-1; no reliable D call. The length of the CDR3 is 14 residues. V gave up 4 bases and J gave up 1 base, with 10 bases separating them. CDR1 LGHNA and CDR2 YSLEER come from the germline V gene. The DNA of the CDR3 is TGCGCCAGCAGCCGAGACACGACGAACACTGAAGCTTTCTTT. Its translation is CASSRDTTNTEAFF.

V and J are TRBV27 and TRBJ2-7, with a tentative D call TRBD1 (5 bases). The V gene lost 3 bases and the J gene lost 0 bases, with 15 bases spanning the gap. CDR3 size: 16 residues. Looked up from germline, CDR1 is MNHEY and CDR2 is SMNVEV (reference sequence). For the CDR3, the DNA is TGTGCCAGCAGTTTCAATTGGCTAGGGGCCTCCTACGAGCAGTACTTC. Translating it yields CASSFNWLGASYEQYF.

The rearrangement links TRBV30 to TRBJ1-1; D is unclear. The CDR3 loop spans 12 amino acids. The ends were cut back, 5 bases at V and 5 bases at J, with 12 bases in the middle. The germline V gene has CDR1 GTSNPN and CDR2 SVGIG (reference sequence). The CDR3 loop is CAWGGERTEAFF. Here the CDR3 DNA reads TGTGCCTGGGGTGGGGAGCGGACTGAAGCTTTCTTT.

This clone was found a few times. Other DNA sequences in the sample encode the same CDR3. The chain combines TRBV7-9 with TRBJ2-2; 9 bases line up with TRBD1. The length of the CDR3 is 15 residues. CDR1 and CDR2 (germline): SEHNR, FQNEAQ (reference sequence). The V and J ends lost 4 bases and 6 bases, in that order; junction bases with no gene match: 6. In nucleotides, the CDR3 is TGTGCCAGCAGCTCGGGACAGGGTGGGGCCGGGGAGCTGTTTTTT. It is translated as CASSSGQGGAGELFF. Full variable domain (rest looked up from reference TRBV7-9 and TRBJ2-2): DTGVSQNPRHKITKRGQNVTFRCDPISEHNRLYWYRQTLGQGPEFLTYFQNEAQLEKSRLLSDRFSAERPKGSFSTLEIQRTEQGDSAMYLCASSSGQGGAGELFFGEGSRLTVL.

The chain links TRBV18 to TRBJ1-5, with unresolved D. Germline V gene sequence: CDR1 KGHSH, CDR2 LQKENI. The germline V and J ends were trimmed by 1 base and 7 bases, with 14 bases remaining between them. This CDR3 region has 15 residues. The CDR3 nucleotides read TGTGCCAGCTCACCACTGGCCAGTACGTTCCAGCCCCAGCATTTT. It encodes CASSPLASTFQPQHF.

The chain has TRBV18 and TRBJ2-7, with D tentatively TRBD2 (5 bases). Germline loops: CDR1 KGHSH, CDR2 LQKENI. With 6 bases removed from V and 3 bases from J, the gap between germline ends came to 15 bases. The CDR3 is made up of 14 amino acids. CDR3 region: CASSPAGLRYEQYF. The CDR3 region has the DNA TGTGCCAGCTCGCCCGCCGGACTCCGCTACGAGCAGTACTTC.

In its sample, this clone was seen once. The chain carries TRBV27 and TRBJ1-1; D is undetermined. The germline V gene encodes CDR1 MNHEY and CDR2 SMNVEV (reference sequence). Trimming took off 6 bases at V and 3 bases at J, with 17 bases between the two ends. The CDR3 contains 15 residues. The CDR3 nucleotides read TGTGCCAGCAGACAAATTTCCGGGAGGGACACTGAAGCTTTCTTT. This translates into CASRQISGRDTEAFF.

This clone appeared a few times. This chain joins TRBV30 and TRBJ2-5; D uncertain. Germline-derived CDR1 and CDR2 are GTSNPN and SVGIG (reference sequence). The CDR3 covers 14 residues. V lost 5 bases and J 1 base, leaving 14 bases between the germline ends. CDR3 sequence: CAWSKKDLQETQYF. DNA for the CDR3: TGTGCCTGGTCAAAGAAGGATCTCCAAGAGACCCAGTACTTC. The entire variable domain, with the rest obtained from reference TRBV30 and TRBJ2-5, is as follows: SQTIHQWPATLVQPVGSPLSLECTVEGTSNPNLYWYRQAAGRGLQLLFYSVGIGQISSEVPQNLSASRPQDRQFILSSKKLLLSDSGFYLCAWSKKDLQETQYFGPGTRLLVL.

V is TRBV9 and J is TRBJ1-1; tentative D call: TRBD1 (5 bases). The CDR3 covers 13 residues. Trimming left V 2 bases short and J 11 bases short, with 16 bases between. Per germline, CDR1 SGDLS and CDR2 YYNGEE. The CDR3 nucleotides are TGTGCCAGCAGCGTCTCGCAGGGTGAAGTTGCTTTCTTT. Its translation: CASSVSQGEVAFF.

The chain recombines TRBV10-3 with TRBJ2-1; 16 nucleotides match TRBD2. With V trimmed by 10 bases and J by 8 bases, 8 bases remained unmatched. CDR1 and CDR2 from the germline V gene are ENHRY and SYGVKD. CDR3 length: 15 residues. CDR3 bases: TGTGCCAGCGGTCCGGGACTAGCGGGAGGGGATGAGCAGTTCTTC. This translates into CASGPGLAGGDEQFF.

This chain uses TRBV7-3 with TRBJ2-7; possibly TRBD1 for D (5 bases). The CDR3 runs to 12 residues. CDR1 SGHTA and CDR2 FQGTGA come from the germline V gene. V lost 2 bases and J lost 6, with 8 bases in between. CDR3 in DNA: TGTGCCAGCAGCTTAGTTCAGGGCGAGCAGTACTTC. Translation gives CASSLVQGEQYF.

This clone appeared a single time. V usage is TRBV7-8 and J usage is TRBJ2-1; 10 bases match TRBD1. Germline V lookup: CDR1 SGHVS, CDR2 FQNEAQ. Losses at the gene ends were 5 bases for V and 2 bases for J; bases not matched to a gene: 6. CDR3 length: 16 residues. The chain's CDR3 is CASSTRQGAPYNEQFF. In DNA, the CDR3 is TGTGCCAGCAGCACTCGACAGGGGGCGCCCTACAATGAGCAGTTCTTC.